A selection of T cell receptor beta chains follows, all from one sample in a study of PD-1 blockade in classical Hodgkin lymphoma. Measured with immunoSEQ multiplex PCR; TCRdb has only the in-frame clones, and not every one. The sample holds 80,000 to 100,000 clones, roughly 91% seen once. Material: peripheral blood mononuclear cells (PBMCs), obtained before the fourth cycle of nivolumab. The receptors derive from a human donor with classical Hodgkin lymphoma. Each CDR3 is given with its conserved first and last residue. Fields, in order: clone size, V gene, J gene, D gene, CDR3 protein, CDR3 DNA. A D gene is named only where the DNA matches it firmly. Clone size is stated in some rows and not others, as once, few, many or a class when expanded.

few	TRBV2	TRBJ1-2	.	CASSEEANGYTF	TGTGCCAGCAGTGAGGAGGCAAACGGCTACACCTTC
.	TRBV6-1	TRBJ2-1	TRBD1	CASSEEVAGGNEQFF	TGTGCCAGCAGTGAAGAAGTGGCAGGGGGCAATGAGCAGTTCTTC
.	TRBV10-3	TRBJ2-1	TRBD2	CAISGSGGSNEQFF	TGTGCCATCAGCGGAAGCGGGGGGTCCAATGAGCAGTTCTTC
.	TRBV9	TRBJ1-1	TRBD1	CASSPGRDRGHTMNTEAFF	TGTGCCAGCAGCCCCGGCCGGGACAGGGGTCATACTATGAACACTGAAGCTTTCTTT
.	TRBV7-9	TRBJ1-1	.	CASSLGLGHKNTEVFF	TGTGCCAGCAGCTTGGGTTTGGGACATAAGAACACTGAAGTTTTCTTT
.	TRBV4-1	TRBJ2-1	.	CASSPDRSAYNEQFF	TGCGCCAGCAGCCCCGACAGGTCCGCCTACAATGAGCAGTTCTTC
.	TRBV9	TRBJ2-7	TRBD1	CASSGRTGAYEQYF	TGTGCCAGCAGCGGTAGGACAGGGGCCTACGAGCAGTACTTC
.	TRBV25-1	TRBJ2-3	.	CASSDWAGLDTDTQYF	TGTGCCAGCAGTGATTGGGCGGGACTCGACACAGATACGCAGTATTTT
.	TRBV30	TRBJ1-2	.	CAWHRDRYGYTF	TGTGCCTGGCACAGGGATCGCTATGGCTACACCTTC
.	TRBV5-1	TRBJ1-1	.	CASSLASNTEAFF	TGCGCCAGCAGCTTGGCTTCCAACACTGAAGCTTTCTTT
.	TRBV4-1	TRBJ2-5	.	CASSQLGLQETQYF	TGCGCCAGCAGCCAACTGGGACTTCAAGAGACCCAGTACTTC
once	TRBV7-3	TRBJ2-3	.	CASSLWSSGTDTQYF	TGTGCCAGCAGCTTATGGAGTAGCGGCACAGATACGCAGTATTTT
.	TRBV30	TRBJ1-2	.	CAWSVYMGDPYTF	TGTGCCTGGAGTGTTTATATGGGGGATCCCTACACCTTC
.	TRBV27	TRBJ2-3	.	CASSSLRSGTDTQYF	TGTGCCAGCAGTTCCCTTCGATCGGGCACAGATACGCAGTATTTT
.	TRBV10-2	TRBJ2-7	.	CASSDSYEQYF	TGCGCCAGCAGCGACAGTTACGAGCAGTACTTC
.	TRBV5-1	TRBJ1-1	TRBD1	CASSSFIDTGQGIPRNTEAFF	TGCGCCAGCAGCTCCTTTATAGACACAGGACAGGGGATACCGAGGAACACTGAAGCTTTCTTT
.	TRBV28	TRBJ2-5	.	CASRSGGGSQETQYF	TGTGCCAGCAGGTCAGGGGGGGGGAGCCAAGAGACCCAGTACTTC
.	TRBV18	TRBJ2-3	.	CASSRTAITDTQYF	TGTGCCAGCTCACGGACAGCTATCACAGATACGCAGTATTTT
.	TRBV2	TRBJ1-1	TRBD1	CASARDRDAFF	TGTGCCAGCGCCAGGGACAGGGATGCTTTCTTT
.	TRBV6-6	TRBJ2-7	TRBD2	CATSQLAGAYYEQYF	TGTGCCACCTCCCAATTAGCGGGAGCGTACTACGAGCAGTACTTC
.	TRBV30	TRBJ1-2	TRBD1	CAWTKQVLGQGVNYGYTF	TGTGCCTGGACCAAACAAGTCCTGGGACAGGGGGTTAACTATGGCTACACCTTC
.	TRBV5-1	TRBJ1-3	.	CASSSGGTEPSGNTIYF	TGCGCCAGCAGCTCTGGGGGAACAGAGCCCTCTGGAAACACCATATATTTT
.	TRBV7-2	TRBJ2-2	.	CASSLVPTNTGELFF	TGTGCCAGCAGCTTAGTCCCTACTAACACCGGGGAGCTGTTTTTT
.	TRBV27	TRBJ2-7	TRBD2	CASRTGLAGGGQYF	TGTGCCAGCAGAACGGGACTAGCGGGAGGGGGGCAGTACTTC
once	TRBV5-1	TRBJ1-1	.	CASSLGGEAFF	TGCGCCAGCAGCTTAGGAGGCGAAGCTTTCTTT
.	TRBV28	TRBJ1-1	.	CASRPDGNTEAFF	TGTGCCAGCAGACCGGACGGGAACACTGAAGCTTTCTTT
few	TRBV27	TRBJ1-1	.	CASSFHPRGGRNTEAFF	TGTGCCAGCAGTTTTCACCCGAGGGGGGGGAGGAACACTGAAGCTTTCTTT
.	TRBV5-8	TRBJ2-7	.	CASSFRLGLLQDEQYF	TGTGCCAGCAGCTTCCGGCTGGGACTCCTTCAGGACGAGCAGTACTTC
.	TRBV30	TRBJ1-1	.	CAWSVGQVLGEAFF	TGTGCCTGGAGTGTTGGGCAGGTTCTTGGTGAAGCTTTCTTT
.	TRBV5-4	TRBJ1-2	TRBD1	CASRAWTGREGYTF	TGTGCCAGCAGGGCATGGACAGGGAGGGAAGGCTACACCTTC
.	TRBV27	TRBJ2-2	.	CASRTVANTGELFF	TGTGCCAGCAGGACTGTAGCGAACACCGGGGAGCTGTTTTTT
.	TRBV30	TRBJ2-6	.	CAWIRARDASPGANVLTF	TGTGCCTGGATTAGGGCGCGGGACGCATCACCTGGGGCCAACGTCCTGACTTTC
.	TRBV5-4	TRBJ2-5	TRBD1	CARSPDRGETQYF	TGTGCCAGAAGCCCAGACAGGGGAGAGACCCAGTACTTC
.	TRBV11-1	TRBJ1-2	.	CASSSDRNYGYTF	TGTGCCAGCAGCTCGGATCGAAACTATGGCTACACCTTC
.	TRBV4-2	TRBJ2-3	.	CASSQEPGLRTDTQYF	TGTGCCAGCAGCCAAGAACCGGGACTCCGCACAGATACGCAGTATTTT
.	TRBV30	TRBJ2-7	.	CAWSVRSGSIVHEQYF	TGTGCCTGGAGTGTACGGTCCGGGAGTATCGTCCACGAGCAGTACTTC
.	TRBV5-1	TRBJ2-5	TRBD2	CASSLAAGGRVIETQYF	TGCGCCAGCAGCTTGGCCGCGGGCGGGAGGGTCATAGAGACCCAGTACTTC
.	TRBV19	TRBJ2-5	.	CASSISVQGQETQYF	TGTGCCAGTAGTATTTCCGTCCAGGGCCAAGAGACCCAGTACTTC
.	TRBV15	TRBJ1-3	.	CATGVRSGNTIYF	TGTGCCACTGGGGTTCGCTCTGGAAACACCATATATTTT
once	TRBV11-2	TRBJ2-7	.	CASCCEVGALTIYEQYF	TGTGCCAGCTGCTGCGAAGTGGGGGCGTTGACCATCTACGAGCAGTACTTC
.	TRBV6-5	TRBJ2-1	TRBD2	CASSTTSGRYNEQFF	TGTGCCAGCAGCACGACTAGCGGGAGATACAATGAGCAGTTCTTC
.	TRBV15	TRBJ1-5	.	CATSRARDGVKHF	TGTGCCACCAGCAGAGCCCGGGACGGAGTTAAGCATTTT
.	TRBV6-1	TRBJ2-7	.	CASRAEDTYEQYF	TGTGCCAGCAGGGCGGAGGATACCTACGAGCAGTACTTC
.	TRBV7-2	TRBJ1-1	.	CASSLVGARTEAFF	TGTGCCAGCAGCTTAGTGGGGGCTCGGACTGAAGCTTTCTTT
.	TRBV2	TRBJ2-3	.	CATAVFVFPISSTDTQYF	TGTGCCACGGCGGTCTTTGTATTTCCCATTTCTTCCACAGATACGCAGTATTTT
.	TRBV10-2	TRBJ2-1	TRBD2	CASRPLAGGSDEQFF	TGCGCCAGCAGGCCACTAGCGGGAGGCAGCGATGAGCAGTTCTTC
.	TRBV28	TRBJ2-7	TRBD1	CASSETPGTGSYEQYF	TGTGCCAGCAGTGAGACTCCCGGGACAGGGTCCTACGAGCAGTACTTC
.	TRBV11-2	TRBJ2-7	TRBD1	CASSLGQGNDEQYF	TGTGCCAGCAGCTTGGGACAGGGGAACGACGAGCAGTACTTC
.	TRBV12-5	TRBJ1-5	.	CASGATGRANQPQHF	TGTGCTAGTGGTGCAACAGGGCGTGCGAATCAGCCCCAGCATTTT
.	TRBV15	TRBJ2-3	TRBD2	CATSRAGLAQVTQYF	TGTGCCACCAGCAGAGCGGGACTAGCGCAGGTTACGCAGTATTTT